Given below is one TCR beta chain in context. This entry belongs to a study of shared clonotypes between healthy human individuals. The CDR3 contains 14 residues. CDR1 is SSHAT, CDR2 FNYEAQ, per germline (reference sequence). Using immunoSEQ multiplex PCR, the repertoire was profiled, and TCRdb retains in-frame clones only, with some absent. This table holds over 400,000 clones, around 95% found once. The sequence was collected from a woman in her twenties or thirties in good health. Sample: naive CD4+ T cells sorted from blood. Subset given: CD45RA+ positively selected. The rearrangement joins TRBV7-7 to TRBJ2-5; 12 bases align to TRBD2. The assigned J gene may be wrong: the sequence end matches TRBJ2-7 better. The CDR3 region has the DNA TGTGCCAGCAGCCCAGGACTAGCGGGACGCGAGCAGTACTTC. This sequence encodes CASSPGLAGREQYF.